This TCR beta chain is drawn from a study of shared clonotypes between healthy human individuals. Here immunoSEQ multiplex PCR was the method, and the copy in TCRdb shows in-frame clones only, minus some. The sample yields over a million clones, about 96% seen once. The V gene end was trimmed by 1 base and the J gene end by 2 bases; junction bases not matched to a gene: 10. Germline values: CDR1 MNHEY, CDR2 SMNVEV (reference sequence). There are 18 residues in the CDR3. The sequenced sample was naive CD4+ T cells sorted from blood. Specified subset: CD45RA+ positively selected. This TCR was recovered from a man younger than 45 in good health. The chain is built from TRBV27 and TRBJ2-3; 9 bases match TRBD2. The CDR3 spells CASSLWATAGGPTDTQYF. In nucleotides, the CDR3 is TGTGCCAGCAGTTTATGGGCTACTGCGGGAGGGCCCACAGATACGCAGTATTTT.